Each of the 5 T cell receptor beta chains below was sequenced from the same sample in a study of cytomegalovirus exposure and HLA in healthy donors. Assay: immunoSEQ multiplex PCR; the TCRdb copy retains only in-frame clones and omits some. The sample holds around 170,000 clones; about 88% are singletons and the top ten take 2.5% to 3%. The sequencing sample was made of PBMCs. The receptors shown here come from a man younger than 35 in good health and CMV-seronegative.

The gene calls are TRBV7-9 and TRBJ1-2, with D possibly matching TRBD1 (5 bases). This CDR3 is built from 13 residues. Germline CDR1 is SEHNR and CDR2 is FQNEAQ (reference sequence). The V end lost 2 bases, the J end lost 8 bases, and 12 bases lay between the germline ends. The CDR3 loop is CASSLMGRRGYTF. The CDR3 DNA is TGTGCCAGCAGCTTAATGGGGCGCAGGGGCTACACCTTC. Full variable domain (missing parts from reference TRBV7-9 and TRBJ1-2): DTGVSQNPRHKITKRGQNVTFRCDPISEHNRLYWYRQTLGQGPEFLTYFQNEAQLEKSRLLSDRFSAERPKGSFSTLEIQRTEQGDSAMYLCASSLMGRRGYTFGSGTRLTVV.

There are many counts of this clone. In nucleotides, the CDR3 is TGCGCCAGCAGCCAAGATAGAAACACAGATACGCAGTATTTT. It encodes CASSQDRNTDTQYF. The chain carries TRBV4-1 and TRBJ2-3; D not resolved. The CDR3 is 14 amino acids. V gave up 0 bases and J gave up 2 bases, with 6 bases separating them. Germline V lookup: CDR1 MGHRA, CDR2 YSYEKL.

The chain has TRBV5-1 and TRBJ2-5; the match to TRBD2 covers 9 bases. CDR1 is SGHRS and CDR2 is YFSETQ in the germline V gene. There are 15 residues in the CDR3. J gave up 2 bases and V 0 bases, and 2 bases lay outside the gene matches. The CDR3 nucleotides read TGCGCCAGCAGCTTGGATGCGGGAGGGCAAGAGACCCAGTACTTC. It yields the protein CASSLDAGGQETQYF.

The rearrangement links TRBV6-5 to TRBJ2-3; D might be TRBD1 (6 bases). From germline, CDR1 is MNHEY and CDR2 SVGAGI. The CDR3 extends over 14 amino acids. Trimming shortened V by 8 bases and J by 4 bases, and 16 bases separated the two germline ends. As DNA, the CDR3 is TGTGCCAGCCTAGAACAGGGCGGGTCAGATACGCAGTATTTT. Amino acid sequence: CASLEQGGSDTQYF.

The rearrangement joins TRBV5-1 to TRBJ2-3; 7 nucleotides match TRBD1. Germline V gene lookup returns CDR1 SGHRS and CDR2 YFSETQ. The CDR3 spans 16 residues. V lost 4 bases, J lost 0 bases, and 8 bases stayed unmatched. The CDR3 reads CASSVTGTLSTDTQYF. The CDR3 DNA reads TGCGCCAGCAGCGTGACAGGGACGCTCAGCACAGATACGCAGTATTTT.